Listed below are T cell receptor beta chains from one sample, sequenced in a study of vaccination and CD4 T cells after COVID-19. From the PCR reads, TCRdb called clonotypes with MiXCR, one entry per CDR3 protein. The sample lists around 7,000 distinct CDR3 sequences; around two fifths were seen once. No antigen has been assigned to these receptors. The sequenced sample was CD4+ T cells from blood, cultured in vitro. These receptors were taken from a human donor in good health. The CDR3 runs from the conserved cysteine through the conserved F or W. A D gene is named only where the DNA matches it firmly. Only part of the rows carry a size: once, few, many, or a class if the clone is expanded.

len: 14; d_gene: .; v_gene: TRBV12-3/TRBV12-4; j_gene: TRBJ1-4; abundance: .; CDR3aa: CASSRTPTNEKLFF; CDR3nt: TGTGCCAGCAGCCGGACACCAACTAATGAAAAACTGTTTTTT
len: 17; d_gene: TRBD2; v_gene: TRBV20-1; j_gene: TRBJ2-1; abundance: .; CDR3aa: CSASSGTSGKSYNEQFF; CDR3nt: TGCAGTGCTTCCTCCGGGACTAGCGGGAAATCCTACAATGAGCAGTTCTTC
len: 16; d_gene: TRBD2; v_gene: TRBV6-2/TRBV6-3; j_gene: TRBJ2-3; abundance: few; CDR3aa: CASSPSRAGGRDTQYF; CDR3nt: TGTGCCAGCAGTCCCAGTAGAGCGGGGGGGCGTGATACGCAGTATTTT
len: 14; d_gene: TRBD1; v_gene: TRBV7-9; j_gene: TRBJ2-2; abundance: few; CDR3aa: CASGDRVNTGELFF; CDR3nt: TGTGCCAGCGGGGACAGGGTGAACACCGGGGAGCTGTTTTTT
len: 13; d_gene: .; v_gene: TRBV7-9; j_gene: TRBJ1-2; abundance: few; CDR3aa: CASSLGAAGGYTF; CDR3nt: TGTGCCAGCAGCTTAGGGGCGGCGGGAGGCTACACCTTC
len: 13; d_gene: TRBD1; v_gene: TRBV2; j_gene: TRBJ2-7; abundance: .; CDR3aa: CASGSYRGIEQYF; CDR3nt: TGTGCCAGCGGCTCCTACAGGGGGATAGAGCAGTACTTC
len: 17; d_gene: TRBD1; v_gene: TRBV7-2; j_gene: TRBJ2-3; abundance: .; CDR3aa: CASRRTGGAGSTDTQYF; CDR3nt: TGTGCCAGCAGACGGACAGGGGGCGCGGGTAGCACAGATACGCAGTATTTT
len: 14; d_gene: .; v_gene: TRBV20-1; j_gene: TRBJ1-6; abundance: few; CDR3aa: CSAADRIGNSPLHF; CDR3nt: TGCAGTGCCGCCGACAGGATCGGTAATTCACCCCTCCACTTT
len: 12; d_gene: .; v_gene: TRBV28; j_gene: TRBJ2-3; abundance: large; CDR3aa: CASRRGTDTQYF; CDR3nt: TGTGCCAGCAGGCGCGGCACAGATACGCAGTATTTT
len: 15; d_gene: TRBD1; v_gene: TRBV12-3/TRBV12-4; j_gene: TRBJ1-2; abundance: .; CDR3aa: CASSRPGQKVYGYTF; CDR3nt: TGTGCCAGCAGTCGTCCGGGACAGAAGGTCTATGGCTACACCTTC
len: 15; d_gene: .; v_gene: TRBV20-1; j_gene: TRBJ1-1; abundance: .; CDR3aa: CSARDSFSGYTEAFF; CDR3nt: TGCAGTGCTAGAGATTCGTTTAGCGGCTACACTGAAGCTTTCTTT
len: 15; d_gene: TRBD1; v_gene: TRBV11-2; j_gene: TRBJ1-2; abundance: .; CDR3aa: CASSFNRDRGRRSTF; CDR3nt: TGTGCCAGCAGCTTTAACCGGGACAGGGGGAGGAGGTCCACCTTC
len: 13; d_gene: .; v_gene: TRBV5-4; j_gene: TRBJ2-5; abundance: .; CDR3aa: CASSYGGRETQYF; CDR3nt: TGTGCCAGCAGCTACGGGGGAAGAGAGACCCAGTACTTC
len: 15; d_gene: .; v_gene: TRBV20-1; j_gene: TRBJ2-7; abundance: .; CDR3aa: CSAREQVGSSYEQYF; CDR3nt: TGCAGTGCTAGAGAACAAGTGGGGAGCTCCTACGAGCAGTACTTC
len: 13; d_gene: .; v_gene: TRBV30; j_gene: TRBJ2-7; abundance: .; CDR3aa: CAWSGPGSYEQYF; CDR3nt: TGTGCCTGGAGTGGACCGGGTTCCTACGAGCAGTACTTC
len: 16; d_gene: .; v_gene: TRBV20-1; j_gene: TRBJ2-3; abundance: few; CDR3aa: CSASLQVQAQTDTQYF; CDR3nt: TGCAGTGCTTCGCTTCAGGTCCAGGCCCAAACAGATACGCAGTATTTT
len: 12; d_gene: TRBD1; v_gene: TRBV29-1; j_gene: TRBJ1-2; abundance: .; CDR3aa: CSVGQGDLGYTF; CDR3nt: TGCAGCGTTGGACAGGGTGATCTGGGCTACACCTTC